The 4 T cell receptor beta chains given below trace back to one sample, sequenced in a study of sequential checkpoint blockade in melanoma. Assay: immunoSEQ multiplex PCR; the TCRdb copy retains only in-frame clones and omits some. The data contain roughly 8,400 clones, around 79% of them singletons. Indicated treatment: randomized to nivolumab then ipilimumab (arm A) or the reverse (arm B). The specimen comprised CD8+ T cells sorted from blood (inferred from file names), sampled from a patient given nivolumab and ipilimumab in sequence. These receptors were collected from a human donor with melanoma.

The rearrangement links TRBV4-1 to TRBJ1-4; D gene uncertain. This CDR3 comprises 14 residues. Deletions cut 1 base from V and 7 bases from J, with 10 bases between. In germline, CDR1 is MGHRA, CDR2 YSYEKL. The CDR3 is CASSQGPYTEKLFF. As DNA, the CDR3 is TGCGCCAGCAGCCAAGGGCCGTATACTGAAAAACTGTTTTTT.

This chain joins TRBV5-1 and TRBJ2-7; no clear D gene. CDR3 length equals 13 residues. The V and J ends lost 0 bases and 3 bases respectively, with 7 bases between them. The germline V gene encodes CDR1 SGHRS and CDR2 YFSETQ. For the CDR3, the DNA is TGCGCCAGCAGCTTGGGTGGAGACTACGAGCAGTACTTC. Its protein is CASSLGGDYEQYF.

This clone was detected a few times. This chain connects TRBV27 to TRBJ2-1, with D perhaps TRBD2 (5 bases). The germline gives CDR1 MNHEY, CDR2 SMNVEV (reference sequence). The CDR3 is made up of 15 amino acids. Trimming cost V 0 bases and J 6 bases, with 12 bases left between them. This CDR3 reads CASSLSQTSPNEQFF. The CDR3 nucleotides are TGTGCCAGCAGTTTATCCCAAACTAGTCCCAATGAGCAGTTCTTC.

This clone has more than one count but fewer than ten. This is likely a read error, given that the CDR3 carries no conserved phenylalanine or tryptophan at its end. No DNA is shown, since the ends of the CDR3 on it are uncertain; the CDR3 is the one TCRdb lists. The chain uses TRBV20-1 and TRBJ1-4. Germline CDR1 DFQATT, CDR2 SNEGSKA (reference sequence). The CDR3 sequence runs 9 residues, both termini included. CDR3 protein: CSATPPGDL.